These 14 T cell receptor beta chains came from one sample sequenced in a study of OX40 agonist ivuxolimab in advanced cancers. Clones were sequenced by immunoSEQ multiplex PCR, and TCRdb holds only the in-frame ones, with some missing. This sample has about 84,000 clones, with roughly 89% found just once. This specimen consisted of CD4+ or CD8+ T cells sorted from blood, obtained in a trial of the OX40 agonist ivuxolimab. The receptors here all came from an adult with an advanced solid tumor such as melanoma, head and neck, liver or kidney cancer.

The rearrangement links TRBV18 to TRBJ1-2, with 8 bases identical to TRBD1. The CDR3 runs to 15 residues. V lost 6 bases and J lost 5; bases outside the gene matches: 11. Germline assignment: CDR1 KGHSH and CDR2 LQKENI. In DNA form, the CDR3 reads TGTGCCAGCTCCCCTCTCACCGGACAGGGATATGGCTACACCTTC. It yields the protein CASSPLTGQGYGYTF.

The rearrangement joins TRBV5-6 to TRBJ2-2, with 8 bases aligning to TRBD2. Germline V gene sequence: CDR1 SGHDT, CDR2 YYEEEE. V lost 2 bases and J lost 4; bases outside the gene matches: 4. The CDR3 totals 15 residues. The CDR3 DNA is TGTGCCAGCAGCTTTCGGACTAGCCTCACCGGGGAGCTGTTTTTT. This translates into CASSFRTSLTGELFF.

In its sample, this clone was seen once. The V call is TRBV2, the J call TRBJ2-1, with D perhaps matching TRBD2 (6 bases). The CDR3 length is 14 residues. Trimming took off 5 bases at V and 7 bases at J, with 15 bases between the two ends. Germline V gene sequence: CDR1 SNHLY, CDR2 FYNNEI. CDR3 DNA: TGTGCCAGCAGTAATCGACTAGTTGAGAATGAGCAGTTCTTC. Encoded protein: CASSNRLVENEQFF.

The V and J genes are TRBV7-9 and TRBJ1-2; 7 bases fit TRBD1. CDR1 and CDR2 from the germline V gene are SEHNR and FQNEAQ (reference sequence). This CDR3 is built from 13 residues. Trimming removed 5 bases from V and 6 bases from J; junction bases left unmatched: 6. The CDR3, as DNA: TGTGCCAGCAGCCCACGGACAGGTGATGGCTACACCTTC. It specifies CASSPRTGDGYTF. Full variable domain (outside the CDR3, taken from reference TRBV7-9 and TRBJ1-2): DTGVSQNPRHKITKRGQNVTFRCDPISEHNRLYWYRQTLGQGPEFLTYFQNEAQLEKSRLLSDRFSAERPKGSFSTLEIQRTEQGDSAMYLCASSPRTGDGYTFGSGTRLTVV.

The rearrangement links TRBV5-1 to TRBJ1-1; possible D gene TRBD1, 6 bases. The CDR3 is 15 amino acids. Trimming took 1 base from V and 0 from J, leaving 10 bases between them. Per the germline V gene, CDR1 is SGHRS and CDR2 is YFSETQ. The CDR3 DNA follows: TGCGCCAGCAGCTTGTCGGCAGGGGTGAACACTGAAGCTTTCTTT. It is translated as CASSLSAGVNTEAFF.

V gene TRBV28 combines with J gene TRBJ1-4; D may be TRBD1 (6 bases). The germline V gene has CDR1 MDHEN and CDR2 SYDVKM. This CDR3 is 17 amino acids long. V gave up 10 bases and J gave up 0 bases, with 21 bases separating them. The CDR3 spells CATQGPGAPTTNEKLFF. The CDR3 DNA reads TGTGCCACACAGGGCCCAGGGGCCCCCACAACTAATGAAAAACTGTTTTTT.

The chain employs TRBV5-4 and TRBJ1-1; the D gene is possibly TRBD1 (6 bases). V was pared by 1 base and J by 0 bases, with 16 bases between. The CDR3 has 17 residues. The germline gives CDR1 SGHNT, CDR2 YYREEE (reference sequence). The CDR3 loop is CASSLRGGGAMNTEAFF. DNA for the CDR3: TGTGCCAGCAGCTTGAGAGGGGGGGGCGCCATGAACACTGAAGCTTTCTTT.

The chain is built from TRBV6-5 and TRBJ2-1, with TRBD2 matching 8 bases. CDR3 length equals 15 residues. Germline V gene data show CDR1 as MNHEY and CDR2 as SVGAGI. V lost 6 bases, J lost 12 bases, and 16 bases stayed unmatched. The CDR3 region has the DNA TGTGCCAGCAGCCCCCTTCCTAGCGGGTTGGGAGGGCAGTTCTTC. Protein sequence: CASSPLPSGLGGQFF.

This clone has only one observation. The J gene is TRBJ2-1, the V gene TRBV21-1; the D segment call TRBD2 is taken from the table without a DNA check. TRBV21-1 is reported as a pseudogene. This CDR3 has 16 amino acids. The CDR3 DNA follows: TGTGCCAGCAGCCCAGGGCCTAGCGGGGGGTTTGGTGAGCAGTTCTTC. As protein: CASSPGPSGGFGEQFF.

The V gene is TRBV9, the J gene TRBJ2-5; TRBD1 agrees at 10 bases. The CDR3 runs 13 residues. Trimming cost V 2 bases and J 8 bases; bases outside gene matches: 3. The germline V gene encodes CDR1 SGDLS and CDR2 YYNGEE. CDR3 nucleotide sequence: TGTGCCAGCAGCGTCGGGACAGGGGATACCCAGTACTTC. This gives the protein CASSVGTGDTQYF. The variable domain in full, completed from reference TRBV9 and TRBJ2-5, reads DSGVTQTPKHLITATGQRVTLRCSPRSGDLSVYWYQQSLDQGLQFLIQYYNGEERAKGNILERFSAQQFPDLHSELNLSSLELGDSALYFCASSVGTGDTQYFGPGTRLLVL.

The rearrangement joins TRBV5-1 to TRBJ1-2; the D is unclear. V lost 1 base and J lost 6, with 13 bases in between. CDR1 SGHRS and CDR2 YFSETQ come from the germline V gene. This CDR3 spans 14 amino acids. Here the CDR3 reads CASSLSPRTDGYTF. CDR3 bases: TGCGCCAGCAGCTTGTCACCCAGGACGGATGGCTACACCTTC.

The chain carries TRBV27 and TRBJ1-1; D is perhaps TRBD1 (5 bases). V was trimmed by 4 bases and J by 0 bases, leaving 12 bases between them. This CDR3 comprises 15 residues. The germline CDR1 and CDR2 sequences are MNHEY and SMNVEV (reference sequence). CDR3 loop: CASSSPPGLNTEAFF. CDR3 DNA sequence: TGTGCCAGCAGTTCACCTCCGGGGCTGAACACTGAAGCTTTCTTT.

This rearrangement joins TRBV6-1 to TRBJ2-3; 11 positions agree with TRBD1. Per germline, CDR1 MNHNS and CDR2 SASEGT. V lost 8 bases to trimming and J lost 4 bases; unmatched junction nucleotides: 8. CDR3 length equals 15 residues. The CDR3 loop reads CASVDRGRPPDTQYF. Written as DNA, the CDR3 is TGTGCCAGCGTGGACAGGGGGCGCCCCCCAGATACGCAGTATTTT.

The chain is built from TRBV10-3 and TRBJ2-7; 11 bases match TRBD2. The germline CDR1 and CDR2 sequences are ENHRY and SYGVKD. The CDR3 runs to 14 residues. V lost 2 bases to trimming and J lost 3 bases; unmatched junction nucleotides: 0. The CDR3 here is CAISETSGSYEQYF. The CDR3 region has the DNA TGTGCCATCAGTGAGACTAGCGGGAGCTACGAGCAGTACTTC.